This T cell receptor beta chain was found in a study of blood T cells in healthy people across ages. Regarding the study as a whole: Any changes in expanded clonotypes were possibly confounded, as donor CMV status remained unknown. Diversity was higher, and naive CD4+ cells more numerous, in long-lived donors than in aged donors.

Germline CDR1 and CDR2: MNHEY and SVGEGT. Trimming took 2 bases from V and 6 from J, leaving 8 bases between them. This CDR3 contains 13 residues. This clonotype was seen a few times. What it binds is not known. The authors ran a second PCR of about 6 to 12 cycles using a sample-barcoded 5' primer and a J-beta primer mix. TCRdb reprocessed the 5' RACE reads with MiXCR, giving one entry per CDR3 protein. Of some 710,000 distinct CDR3 sequences listed, about half are singletons. This clonotype was obtained from a man older than 75 in good health. The gene calls are TRBV6-2 or TRBV6-3 and TRBJ2-1; D gene ambiguous. Sequencing was performed on blood. The CDR3 bases are TGTGCCAGCAGTTACACCGTGATCAATGAGCAGTTCTTC. Its translation is CASSYTVINEQFF.